Each of the 16 T cell receptor beta chains below was sequenced from the same sample in a study of blood T cell repertoires in COVID-19. Sequencing was performed with immunoSEQ multiplex PCR; in TCRdb, only in-frame clones are kept and a portion is missing. The repertoire holds tens of thousands of clones, with roughly 80% as singletons. Sequenced material: peripheral blood. The receptors here all came from a woman aged 55-70 years with acute or convalescent COVID-19.

This chain connects TRBV19 to TRBJ2-6; D is perhaps TRBD2 (5 bases). Germline-derived CDR1 and CDR2 are LNHDA and SQIVND (reference sequence). This CDR3 comprises 15 residues. The V end lost 6 bases, the J end lost 0 bases, and 9 bases lay between the germline ends. This CDR3 reads CASSGLLSGANVLTF. The CDR3 region has the DNA TGTGCCAGTAGCGGACTTCTCTCTGGGGCCAACGTCCTGACTTTC.

The chain recombines TRBV24-1 with TRBJ2-3, with D perhaps matching TRBD2 (7 bases). The CDR3 spans 16 residues. V lost 3 bases, J lost 1 base, and 13 bases lay in between. Per the germline V gene, CDR1 is KGHDR and CDR2 is SFDVKD. The CDR3 spells CATSDDRGARTDTQYF. CDR3 nucleotide sequence: TGTGCCACCAGTGATGATCGGGGGGCTCGCACAGATACGCAGTATTTT.

This chain joins TRBV5-1 and TRBJ2-2; 10 positions match TRBD1. V shed 4 bases and J 5 bases; nucleotides not matched to a gene: 5. The CDR3 is 15 amino acids. Germline lookup yields CDR1 SGHRS and CDR2 YFSETQ. The CDR3: CASSKGQGRTGELFF. The DNA for the CDR3 is TGCGCCAGCAGCAAGGGACAGGGGCGGACCGGGGAGCTGTTTTTT.

This chain uses TRBV7-8 with TRBJ1-2, with 7 bases identical to TRBD1. CDR1 and CDR2 (germline): SGHVS, FQNEAQ. V was pared by 5 bases and J by 8 bases, with 11 bases of the junction left unmatched. CDR3 length: 14 amino acids. The CDR3 is CASSIREGAGGYTF. The CDR3, as DNA: TGTGCCAGCAGCATTAGAGAGGGGGCGGGCGGCTACACCTTC.

This chain uses TRBV6-2 or TRBV6-3 with TRBJ2-7, with D perhaps TRBD2 (6 bases). Trimming took off 4 bases at V and 6 bases at J, with 13 bases between the two ends. The CDR3 sequence is 13 residues long. Looked up from germline, CDR1 is MNHEY and CDR2 is SVGEGT. The CDR3 region has the DNA TGTGCCAGCAGTTTGGAGGGGCTGGTCGAGCAGTACTTC. Residues: CASSLEGLVEQYF.

The chain is built from TRBV19 and TRBJ1-5, with 8 positions matching TRBD1. The junction had 7 bases not matched to a gene; V was cut back by 4 bases and J by 5 bases. CDR3 size: 15 residues. Germline V CDR1 and CDR2: LNHDA, SQIVND (reference sequence). The CDR3 region is CASSRTGGYDQPQHF. The CDR3 nucleotides read TGTGCCAGTAGTAGAACAGGGGGTTATGATCAGCCCCAGCATTTT.

The chain carries TRBV4-1 and TRBJ1-4, with D hard to call. V lost 0 bases to trimming and J lost 6 bases, with 11 bases between them. CDR1 is MGHRA, CDR2 YSYEKL, per germline. The CDR3 length is 15 residues. For the CDR3, the DNA is TGCGCCAGCAGCCAAGATAGAGGTAGCTATGAAAAACTGTTTTTT. Translating it yields CASSQDRGSYEKLFF.

The chain couples TRBV2 to TRBJ1-2, with TRBD1 as a possible D gene (6 bases). CDR1 is SNHLY, CDR2 FYNNEI, per germline. The CDR3 length is 14 residues. Trimming cost V 7 bases and J 2 bases, with 14 bases left between them. CDR3 residues: CASTQRTENYGYTF. The CDR3, as DNA: TGTGCCAGCACCCAAAGGACAGAGAACTATGGCTACACCTTC.

V usage is TRBV15 and J usage is TRBJ2-5; 8 nucleotides align to TRBD2. Germline CDR1 reads LNHNV; CDR2 reads YYDKDF (reference sequence). This CDR3 region has 16 residues. V gave up 0 bases and J gave up 1 base; unmatched junction bases: 4. In DNA form, the CDR3 reads TGTGCCACCAGCAGAGATCTGGGACTAGTCCAAGAGACCCAGTACTTC. It yields the protein CATSRDLGLVQETQYF. Full variable domain (rest looked up from reference TRBV15 and TRBJ2-5): DAMVIQNPRYQVTQFGKPVTLSCSQTLNHNVMYWYQQKSSQAPKLLFHYYDKDFNNEADTPDNFQSRRPNTSFCFLDIRSPGLGDTAMYLCATSRDLGLVQETQYFGPGTRLLVL.

The chain has TRBV11-2 and TRBJ2-2; TRBD1 might be the D (6 bases). Germline CDR1 reads SGHAT; CDR2 reads FQNNGV. The CDR3 contains 13 residues. The V gene lost 7 bases and the J gene lost 3 bases, with 9 bases spanning the gap. CDR3 DNA: TGTGCCAGCACCACAGGGTACACCGGGGAGCTGTTTTTT. It specifies CASTTGYTGELFF.

The chain is built from TRBV19 and TRBJ2-1; D is perhaps TRBD1 (6 bases). The germline CDR1 and CDR2 sequences are LNHDA and SQIVND (reference sequence). Trimming stripped 4 bases from V and 1 base from J, with 11 bases between. The CDR3 covers 15 residues. CDR3 sequence (DNA): TGTGCCAGTAGTAAGCGACAGGAGTCCTACAATGAGCAGTTCTTC. Protein product: CASSKRQESYNEQFF.

V and J are TRBV7-2 and TRBJ1-1, with 7 bases identical to TRBD1. The length of the CDR3 is 14 residues. V lost 4 bases, J lost 7 bases, and 9 bases stayed unmatched. Germline V gives CDR1 SGHTA, CDR2 FQGNSA. The CDR3, as DNA: TGTGCCAGCAGCTCTCGGGACAGAATTTATGAAGCTTTCTTT. Encoded protein: CASSSRDRIYEAFF.

This clone was picked up one time. The chain links TRBV5-4 to TRBJ1-5; TRBD1 matches at 7 bases. V lost 3 bases to trimming and J lost 5 bases; unmatched junction nucleotides: 2. CDR3 length equals 13 residues. The germline CDR1 and CDR2 sequences are SGHNT and YYREEE (reference sequence). CDR3 sequence (DNA): TGTGCCAGCAGCTCAGGGACAGATCAGCCCCAGCATTTT. Translated: CASSSGTDQPQHF.

The chain employs TRBV19 and TRBJ2-5; no clear D gene. V shed 0 bases and J shed 5 bases, with 13 bases lying between them. The CDR3 loop spans 15 amino acids. Per germline, CDR1 LNHDA and CDR2 SQIVND (reference sequence). CDR3 bases: TGTGCCAGTAGTATAGAGCGAGGCTCATGGGAGACCCAGTACTTC. Translating gives CASSIERGSWETQYF.

This clone was detected a few times. This chain joins TRBV6-5 and TRBJ1-5; possibly TRBD1 for D (5 bases). Per germline, CDR1 MNHEY and CDR2 SVGAGI. Trimming removed 5 bases from V and 0 bases from J, with 11 bases in between. The CDR3 length is 15 residues. The CDR3 coding sequence is TGTGCCAGCAGTCCCTCGGGGGGTAGCAATCAGCCCCAGCATTTT. Encoded protein: CASSPSGGSNQPQHF.

V and J are TRBV29-1 and TRBJ2-1; D may be TRBD2 (7 bases). CDR1 is SQVTM, CDR2 ANQGSEA, per germline. Trimming pared 4 bases from V and 4 bases from J, leaving 14 bases between. The CDR3 runs to 14 residues. The CDR3 reads CSVAPGGQYNEQFF. DNA for the CDR3: TGCAGCGTTGCTCCGGGGGGCCAGTACAATGAGCAGTTCTTC.